The clone carrying this T cell receptor (beta chain) has ten or more counts. Its antigen remains unknown. Trimming removed 3 bases from V and 0 bases from J, with 11 bases in between. The CDR3 runs 15 residues. The V gene's germline CDR1 is LNHDA and CDR2 SQIVND (reference sequence). TCRdb fed the 5' RACE reads into MiXCR, producing one record per CDR3 protein. The table lists 200,000 to 250,000 distinct CDR3 sequences, about 10% of them singletons. This record belongs to a study of identical twins. Study observations and caveats: Findings came from cross-sectional statistics, without long-term follow-up of donors. Within twin pairs, the out-of-frame alpha sequences they shared showed excess low generation probability.

V usage is TRBV19 and J usage is TRBJ2-5; D remains ambiguous. This TCR came from a middle-aged man in good health. Source material: memory T cells sorted from blood. The CDR3 DNA is TGTGCCAGTAGTATTCGGCCGAATTACCAAGAGACCCAGTACTTC. This encodes CASSIRPNYQETQYF.